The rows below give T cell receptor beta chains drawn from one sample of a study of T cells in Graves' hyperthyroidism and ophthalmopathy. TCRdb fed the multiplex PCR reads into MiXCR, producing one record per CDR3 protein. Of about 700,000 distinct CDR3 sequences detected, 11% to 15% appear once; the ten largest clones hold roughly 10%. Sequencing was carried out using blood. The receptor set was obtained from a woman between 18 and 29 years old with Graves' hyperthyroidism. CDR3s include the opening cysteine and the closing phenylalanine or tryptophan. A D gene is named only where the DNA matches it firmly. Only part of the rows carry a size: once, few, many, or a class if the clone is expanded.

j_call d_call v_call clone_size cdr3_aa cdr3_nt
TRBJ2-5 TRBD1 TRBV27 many CASSSSGQGLETQYF TGTGCCAGCAGTTCCTCGGGACAGGGACTAGAGACCCAGTACTTC
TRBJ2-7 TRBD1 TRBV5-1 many CASSLNRGRTGAYEQYF TGCGCCAGCAGCTTGAATAGGGGAAGGACAGGTGCCTACGAGCAGTACTTC
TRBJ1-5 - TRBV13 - CASSLNLNQPQHF TGTGCCAGCAGCTTAAACCTGAATCAGCCCCAGCATTTT
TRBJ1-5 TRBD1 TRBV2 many CASSEPTGGRQPQHF TGTGCCAGCAGTGAGCCCACAGGGGGCCGACAGCCCCAGCATTTT
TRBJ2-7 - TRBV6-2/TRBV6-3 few CASSYQGGTYEQYF TGTGCCAGCAGTTATCAGGGTGGTACGTACGAGCAGTACTTC
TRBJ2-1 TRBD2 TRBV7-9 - CASSPRTSGPPDNEQFF TGTGCCAGCAGCCCCCGGACTAGCGGGCCCCCTGACAATGAGCAGTTCTTC
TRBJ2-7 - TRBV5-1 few CASSPGQEGYEQYF TGCGCCAGCAGCCCTGGACAGGAGGGATACGAGCAGTACTTC
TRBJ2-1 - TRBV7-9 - CASSLYQGGINEQFF TGTGCCAGCAGCTTATACCAGGGCGGAATAAATGAGCAGTTCTTC
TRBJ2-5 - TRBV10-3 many CAISESDGVRETQYF TGTGCCATCAGTGAGTCGGACGGGGTACGGGAGACCCAGTACTTC
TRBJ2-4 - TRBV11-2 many CASSRTEIAKNIQYF TGTGCCAGCAGCCGGACGGAGATAGCCAAAAACATTCAGTACTTC
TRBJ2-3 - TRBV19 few CASREYGTSDTQYF TGTGCCAGTAGGGAGTACGGAACCTCGGATACGCAGTATTTT
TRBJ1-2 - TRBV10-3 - CAISVEGNYGYTF TGTGCCATCAGTGTTGAGGGTAACTATGGCTACACCTTC
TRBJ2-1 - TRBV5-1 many CASSEGGDEQFF TGCGCCAGCAGCGAGGGGGGGGATGAGCAGTTCTTC
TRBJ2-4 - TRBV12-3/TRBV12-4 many CASAPGGEAKNIQYF TGTGCCAGCGCCCCAGGGGGGGAGGCCAAAAACATTCAGTACTTC
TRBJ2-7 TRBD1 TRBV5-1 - CASRTGGNSYEQYF TGCGCCAGCAGAACAGGGGGCAACTCCTACGAGCAGTACTTC
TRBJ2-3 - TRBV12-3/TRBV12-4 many CASSSTLGGPSTDTQYF TGTGCCAGCAGTTCGACGTTAGGTGGCCCTAGCACAGATACGCAGTATTTT
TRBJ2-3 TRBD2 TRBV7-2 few CASSLSFSGKGDTQYF TGTGCCAGCAGCTTATCCTTTAGCGGGAAAGGAGATACGCAGTATTTT
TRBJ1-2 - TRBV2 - CASGNWDRAGYTF TGTGCCAGCGGGAATTGGGACCGAGCCGGCTACACCTTC
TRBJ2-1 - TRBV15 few CATSRAHRDEQFF TGTGCCACCAGCAGAGCCCACAGGGATGAGCAGTTCTTC
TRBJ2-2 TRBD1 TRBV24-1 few CATSDMTGDLTGELFF TGTGCCACCAGTGATATGACAGGGGACCTCACCGGGGAGCTGTTTTTT
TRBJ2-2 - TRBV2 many CASSEWRTANTGELFF TGTGCCAGCAGTGAATGGAGAACGGCGAACACCGGGGAGCTGTTTTTT
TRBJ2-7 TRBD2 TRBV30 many CAWRREENYEQYF TGTGCCTGGAGGCGGGAGGAAAACTACGAGCAGTACTTC
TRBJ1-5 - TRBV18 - CASSPPGPRGGNQPQHF TGTGCCAGCTCACCACCTGGGCCTCGTGGAGGCAATCAGCCCCAGCATTTT
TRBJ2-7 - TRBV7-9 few CASSARSGPGVYEQYF TGTGCCAGCAGCGCGAGGTCGGGACCGGGGGTGTACGAGCAGTACTTC
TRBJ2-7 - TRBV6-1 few CASGVTHSSYEQYF TGTGCCAGCGGCGTGACACACAGCTCCTACGAGCAGTACTTC
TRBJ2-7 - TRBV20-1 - CSAREGGGGGGPREQYF TGCAGTGCTAGAGAAGGTGGAGGGGGAGGTGGACCTAGGGAGCAGTACTTC
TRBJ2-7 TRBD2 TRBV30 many CALTRDYGTYEQYF TGTGCCTTAACCCGGGACTACGGGACCTACGAGCAGTACTTC
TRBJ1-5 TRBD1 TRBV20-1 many CSARDQGQGGQPQHF TGCAGTGCTAGAGATCAGGGACAGGGCGGGCAGCCCCAGCATTTT
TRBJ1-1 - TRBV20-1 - CSAVPIQNAEAFF TGCAGTGCCGTACCTATTCAGAACGCTGAAGCTTTCTTT
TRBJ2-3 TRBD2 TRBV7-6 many CASSRLAGGPDTQYF TGTGCCAGCAGCCGCTTAGCGGGAGGGCCAGATACGCAGTATTTT
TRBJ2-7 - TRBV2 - CASERGYRSSYEQYF TGTGCCAGCGAGAGGGGCTACCGAAGCTCCTACGAGCAGTACTTC
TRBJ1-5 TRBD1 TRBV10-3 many CATMDREYQPQHF TGTGCCACGATGGACAGGGAGTATCAGCCCCAGCATTTT
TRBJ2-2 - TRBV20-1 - CSARGLGTGELFF TGCAGTGCTAGAGGTTTAGGCACCGGGGAGCTGTTTTTT
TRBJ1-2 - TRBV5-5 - CASRPTLGMGYGYTF TGTGCCAGCAGACCCACTCTGGGGATGGGGTATGGCTACACCTTC
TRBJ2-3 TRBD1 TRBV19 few CASSMWIQGFRTDTQYF TGTGCCAGTAGTATGTGGATACAGGGGTTTCGCACAGATACGCAGTATTTT
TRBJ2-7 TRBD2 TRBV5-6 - CASILASGGSYEQYF TGTGCCAGCATCTTGGCGTCGGGAGGTTCCTACGAGCAGTACTTC
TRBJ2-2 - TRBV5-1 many CASSLHTGELFF TGCGCCAGCAGCTTGCACACCGGGGAGCTGTTTTTT
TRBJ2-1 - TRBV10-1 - CASSDLPYNEQFF TGCGCCAGCAGTGACCTCCCGTACAATGAGCAGTTCTTC
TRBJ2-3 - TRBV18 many CASSPTPDLDTQYF TGTGCCAGCTCACCCACCCCTGACCTGGATACGCAGTATTTT
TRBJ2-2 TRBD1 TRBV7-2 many CASTLRTGSIRAGELFF TGTGCCAGCACCCTGAGGACAGGGTCGATTCGGGCCGGGGAGCTGTTTTTT
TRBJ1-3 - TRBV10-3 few CAISESSWPELGNTIYF TGTGCCATCAGTGAGTCGAGCTGGCCCGAATTGGGAAACACCATATATTTT
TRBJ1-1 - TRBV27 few CASSSGWRTEAFF TGTGCCAGCTCCTCGGGGTGGCGCACTGAAGCTTTCTTT
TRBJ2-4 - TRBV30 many CAWSVSGNIQYF TGTGCCTGGAGTGTATCGGGGAACATTCAGTACTTC
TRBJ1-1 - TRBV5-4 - CASSLAGSGSFF TGTGCCAGCAGCTTGGCCGGGAGTGGGTCATTCTTT
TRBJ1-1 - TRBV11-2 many CASSLRWGNTEAFF TGTGCCAGCAGCCTTCGTTGGGGAAACACTGAAGCTTTCTTT
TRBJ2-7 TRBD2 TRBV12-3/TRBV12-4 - CASSPIAGGPLEQYF TGTGCCAGCAGCCCCATAGCGGGAGGGCCTCTCGAGCAGTACTTC
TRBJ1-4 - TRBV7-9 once CASHPPWGEKLFF TGTGCCAGCCATCCACCTTGGGGTGAAAAACTGTTTTTT
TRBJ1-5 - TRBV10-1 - CASSLNSGGPQHF TGCGCCAGCAGTCTTAACAGCGGAGGGCCCCAGCATTTT